In its sample, the clone carrying this T cell receptor (beta chain) was seen once. The antigen is undetermined. This sample was included in a study of OX40 agonist ivuxolimab in advanced cancers. Study-wide findings and caveats: Fewer expanded clones were found on average in CD4+ than in CD8+ T cells. Compared with others, partial responders at 0.1-3.0 mg/kg displayed clonal expansion among the lowest.

V lost 0 bases and J lost 7, with 22 bases in between. Per germline, CDR1 MGHRA and CDR2 YSYEKL. CDR3 size: 19 residues. The data were produced by immunoSEQ multiplex PCR, yet TCRdb's version contains in-frame clones alone and is incomplete. The sample has about 28,000 clones; 65% to 85% are singletons. With baseline, cycle 4 day 1, and cycle 7 day 1 as timepoints, blood was sampled. This receptor was taken from an adult with an advanced solid tumor such as melanoma, head and neck, liver or kidney cancer. The chain uses TRBV4-1 and TRBJ1-6, with D perhaps matching TRBD1 (6 bases). The source was CD4+ or CD8+ T cells sorted from blood, collected in a trial of the OX40 agonist ivuxolimab. The CDR3 nucleotides are TGCGCCAGCAGCCAAGATCCCTCTGCCGAGACAGGCCAAAATTCACCCCTCCACTTT. It encodes CASSQDPSAETGQNSPLHF.